The 22 T cell receptor beta chains listed next were all sequenced from one sample in a study of blood T cell repertoires in COVID-19. The table came from immunoSEQ multiplex PCR; TCRdb's copy has only in-frame clones and leaves some out. The sample yields about 110,000 clones, 89% seen once. Input material: peripheral blood. Receptors were obtained from a man aged 35 to 55 with active or convalescent COVID-19.

This chain uses TRBV28 with TRBJ1-1; D is uncertain. The CDR3 sequence is 17 residues long. CDR1 and CDR2 (germline): MDHEN, SYDVKM. With 6 bases removed from V and 1 base from J, the gap between germline ends came to 21 bases. CDR3: CASSSFLLNSENTEAFF. CDR3 sequence (DNA): TGTGCCAGCAGCTCATTCCTCCTTAACAGTGAGAACACTGAAGCTTTCTTT.

This chain uses TRBV28 with TRBJ1-1; TRBD1 might be the D (5 bases). Germline loops: CDR1 MDHEN, CDR2 SYDVKM. V dropped 6 bases and J dropped 6 bases, with 20 bases sitting between them. The CDR3 runs 15 residues. DNA of the CDR3: TGTGCCAGCAGCTATCGGGCAGGGACTACCCCTGAAGCTTTCTTT. Protein sequence: CASSYRAGTTPEAFF. Full variable domain (remainder filled in from reference TRBV28 and TRBJ1-1): DVKVTQSSRYLVKRTGEKVFLECVQDMDHENMFWYRQDPGLGLRLIYFSYDVKMKEKGDIPEGYSVSREKKERFSLILESASTNQTSMYLCASSYRAGTTPEAFFGQGTRLTVV.

The chain joins TRBV13 to TRBJ2-1; 7 bases line up with TRBD2. The V and J ends lost 1 base and 8 bases, in that order; junction bases with no gene match: 8. Germline V gene data show CDR1 as PRHDT and CDR2 as FYEKMQ (reference sequence). This CDR3 is 15 amino acids long. The CDR3 spells CASSLVGRAVDEQFF. In DNA form, the CDR3 reads TGTGCCAGCAGCTTAGTGGGGAGGGCCGTCGATGAGCAGTTCTTC. The full variable domain, with the rest looked up from reference TRBV13 and TRBJ2-1, is AAGVIQSPRHLIKEKRETATLKCYPIPRHDTVYWYQQGPGQDPQFLISFYEKMQSDKGSIPDRFSAQQFSDYHSELNMSSLELGDSALYFCASSLVGRAVDEQFFGPGTRLTVL.

This clone was seen a single time. The rearrangement links TRBV7-9 to TRBJ2-1; 7 bases line up with TRBD2. With V trimmed by 2 bases and J by 0 bases, 7 bases remained unmatched. CDR1 is SEHNR, CDR2 FQNEAQ, per germline (reference sequence). The CDR3 is 17 residues long. The CDR3 loop is CASSLTISGISYNEQFF. The CDR3 DNA sequence: TGTGCCAGCAGCTTAACCATAAGCGGGATCTCCTACAATGAGCAGTTCTTC.

V and J are TRBV7-2 and TRBJ2-3; D gene uncertain. Between the trimmed V and J ends, which lost 5 bases and 0 bases, there was a span of 9 bases. The V gene's germline CDR1 is SGHTA and CDR2 FQGNSA. This CDR3 region has 14 residues. Here the CDR3 reads CASSRVGSTDTQYF. DNA of the CDR3: TGTGCCAGCAGCCGTGTCGGTAGCACAGATACGCAGTATTTT.

V and J are TRBV6-1 and TRBJ1-6; D may be TRBD1 (6 bases). Per the germline V gene, CDR1 is MNHNS and CDR2 is SASEGT. The CDR3 loop spans 14 amino acids. Trimming took off 2 bases at V and 10 bases at J, with 12 bases between the two ends. In DNA, the CDR3 is TGTGCCAGCAGTGAACAACAGGGACTATCACCCCTCCACTTT. Residues: CASSEQQGLSPLHF.

J is TRBJ1-5 and V is TRBV19; D is undetermined. This CDR3 spans 16 amino acids. V was trimmed by 3 bases and J by 3 bases, leaving 15 bases between them. Per germline, CDR1 LNHDA and CDR2 SQIVND (reference sequence). CDR3 bases: TGTGCCAGTAGTATGGCGTCAGCGACTTTCAATCAGCCCCAGCATTTT. Residues: CASSMASATFNQPQHF.

This clone was detected once. The V gene is TRBV25-1, the J gene TRBJ2-2, with 14 nucleotides matching TRBD2. V lost 8 bases and J lost 7; bases outside the gene matches: 6. This CDR3 spans 15 amino acids. Germline values: CDR1 MGHDK, CDR2 SYGVNS. The CDR3 nucleotides are TGTGCCAGCTCAGGACTAGCGGGAGGCGGCGGGGAGCTGTTTTTT. It specifies CASSGLAGGGGELFF.

This chain links TRBV18 with TRBJ2-5; no firm D call. The germline gives CDR1 KGHSH, CDR2 LQKENI. CDR3 length equals 14 residues. Trimming pared 2 bases from V and 4 bases from J, leaving 11 bases between. This chain's CDR3 is CASSPAQVVETQYF. Here the CDR3 DNA reads TGTGCCAGCTCACCAGCGCAGGTTGTAGAGACCCAGTACTTC.

The chain carries TRBV27 and TRBJ2-3, with 7 bases identical to TRBD2. The length of the CDR3 is 14 residues. Looked up from germline, CDR1 is MNHEY and CDR2 is SMNVEV (reference sequence). The ends lost 6 bases at V and 6 bases at J; junction bases unmatched: 9. The CDR3, as DNA: TGTGCCAGCAGCAGGAGGGGAGGGTCCGATACGCAGTATTTT. Amino acid sequence: CASSRRGGSDTQYF.

This clone has only one observation. The chain couples TRBV9 to TRBJ2-1, with 12 nucleotides matching TRBD2. Germline V gene lookup returns CDR1 SGDLS and CDR2 YYNGEE. The CDR3 loop spans 14 amino acids. The V segment lost 3 bases and the J segment 9 bases; nucleotides outside the gene matches: 4. The CDR3 region has the DNA TGTGCCAGCAGCGCCACGACTAGCGGGAGTGAGCAGTTCTTC. It codes for CASSATTSGSEQFF.

The sample holds one count of this clone. The V gene is TRBV27, the J gene TRBJ2-3, with a tentative D call TRBD1 (6 bases). Germline CDR1 is MNHEY and CDR2 is SMNVEV (reference sequence). There are 12 residues in the CDR3. V shed 7 bases and J shed 3 bases, with 8 bases lying between them. CDR3 protein: CASKQGTDTQYF. The CDR3 DNA is TGTGCCAGCAAACAGGGTACAGATACGCAGTATTTT.

The chain carries TRBV7-2 and TRBJ2-3; possible D gene TRBD2, 5 bases. CDR3 length: 15 amino acids. The V end lost 5 bases, the J end lost 1 base, and 13 bases lay between the germline ends. The germline V gene encodes CDR1 SGHTA and CDR2 FQGNSA. CDR3 region: CASSGQAGGTDTQYF. CDR3 DNA: TGTGCCAGCAGCGGCCAGGCCGGGGGCACAGATACGCAGTATTTT. The entire variable domain, with the rest obtained from reference TRBV7-2 and TRBJ2-3, is as follows: GAGVSQSPSNKVTEKGKDVELRCDPISGHTALYWYRQSLGQGLEFLIYFQGNSAPDKSGLPSDRFSAERTGGSVSTLTIQRTQQEDSAVYLCASSGQAGGTDTQYFGPGTRLTVL.

The V call is TRBV28, the J call TRBJ1-3, with a weak D call TRBD1 (6 bases). The length of the CDR3 is 15 residues. In germline, CDR1 is MDHEN, CDR2 SYDVKM. Trimming removed 4 bases from V and 0 bases from J, with 10 bases in between. DNA of the CDR3: TGTGCCAGCAGTTACAGGGTTATCTCTGGAAACACCATATATTTT. Its translation: CASSYRVISGNTIYF.

The chain uses TRBV30 and TRBJ1-5; D call uncertain. Germline lookup yields CDR1 GTSNPN and CDR2 SVGIG (reference sequence). There are 14 residues in the CDR3. Deletions cut 2 bases from V and 2 bases from J, with 10 bases between. This chain's CDR3 is CAWSSLRGNQPQHF. CDR3 coding DNA: TGTGCCTGGAGTTCGTTGCGGGGCAATCAGCCCCAGCATTTT.

J is TRBJ1-3 and V is TRBV4-3; D perhaps matches TRBD1 (6 bases). Germline CDR1 LGHNA, CDR2 YSLEER. The length of the CDR3 is 15 residues. V was trimmed by 1 base and J by 4 bases, leaving 11 bases between them. CDR3 sequence reads: CASSQAQGSGNTIYF. CDR3 bases: TGCGCCAGCAGCCAAGCACAGGGATCCGGAAACACCATATATTTT.

The V and J genes are TRBV4-1 and TRBJ2-3, with a possible D match to TRBD2 (6 bases). Germline loops: CDR1 MGHRA, CDR2 YSYEKL. The length of the CDR3 is 16 residues. V lost 7 bases, J lost 4 bases, and 21 bases lay in between. CDR3 in amino acids: CASTAQEGAPSDTQYF. As DNA, the CDR3 is TGCGCCAGCACTGCTCAGGAGGGCGCCCCCTCAGATACGCAGTATTTT.

The gene calls are TRBV19 and TRBJ2-7; 15 bases agree with TRBD2. V trimming: 4 bases; J trimming: 4 bases; junction bases outside the gene matches: 11. This CDR3 has 18 amino acids. Germline V gene lookup returns CDR1 LNHDA and CDR2 SQIVND (reference sequence). In DNA form, the CDR3 reads TGTGCCAGTAGTACCCCTAGGACTAGCGGGAGGGCCGGGTACGAGCAGTACTTC. This translates into CASSTPRTSGRAGYEQYF. Drawing the rest from reference TRBV19 and TRBJ2-7, the complete variable domain is DGGITQSPKYLFRKEGQNVTLSCEQNLNHDAMYWYRQDPGQGLRLIYYSQIVNDFQKGDIAEGYSVSREKKESFPLTVTSAQKNPTAFYLCASSTPRTSGRAGYEQYFGPGTRLTVT.

V usage is TRBV5-1 and J usage is TRBJ1-1; the D gene is possibly TRBD1 (6 bases). From germline, CDR1 is SGHRS and CDR2 YFSETQ. The CDR3 is made up of 13 amino acids. Trimming shortened V by 3 bases and J by 3 bases, and 9 bases separated the two germline ends. DNA of the CDR3: TGCGCCAGCAGCTGGGGGCTGGACACTGAAGCTTTCTTT. It yields the protein CASSWGLDTEAFF.

The chain couples TRBV13 to TRBJ1-1; D is unresolved. V shed 3 bases and J shed 6 bases, with 14 bases lying between them. The CDR3 contains 14 residues. Germline V gene data show CDR1 as PRHDT and CDR2 as FYEKMQ (reference sequence). The CDR3 reads CASSFNSPAAEAFF. The DNA for the CDR3 is TGTGCCAGCAGCTTCAACAGCCCGGCCGCTGAAGCTTTCTTT. Full variable domain (outside the CDR3, taken from reference TRBV13 and TRBJ1-1): AAGVIQSPRHLIKEKRETATLKCYPIPRHDTVYWYQQGPGQDPQFLISFYEKMQSDKGSIPDRFSAQQFSDYHSELNMSSLELGDSALYFCASSFNSPAAEAFFGQGTRLTVV.

The V gene is TRBV19, the J gene TRBJ2-1, with a tentative D call TRBD2 (6 bases). Germline-derived CDR1 and CDR2 are LNHDA and SQIVND (reference sequence). The CDR3 is 15 residues long. With 5 bases removed from V and 6 bases from J, the gap between germline ends came to 17 bases. The CDR3 region is CASSPYGGGSNEQFF. CDR3 in DNA: TGTGCCAGTAGTCCCTATGGGGGAGGAAGCAATGAGCAGTTCTTC.

The rearrangement joins TRBV28 to TRBJ1-4; 7 positions match TRBD1. The CDR3 has 16 amino acids. Trimming at V came to 6 bases and at J to 0 bases, leaving 7 bases not matched to a gene. CDR1 is MDHEN, CDR2 SYDVKM, per germline. The CDR3 DNA is TGTGCCAGCAGGGGGACAGCTCTTGCAACTAATGAAAAACTGTTTTTT. Translation gives CASRGTALATNEKLFF.